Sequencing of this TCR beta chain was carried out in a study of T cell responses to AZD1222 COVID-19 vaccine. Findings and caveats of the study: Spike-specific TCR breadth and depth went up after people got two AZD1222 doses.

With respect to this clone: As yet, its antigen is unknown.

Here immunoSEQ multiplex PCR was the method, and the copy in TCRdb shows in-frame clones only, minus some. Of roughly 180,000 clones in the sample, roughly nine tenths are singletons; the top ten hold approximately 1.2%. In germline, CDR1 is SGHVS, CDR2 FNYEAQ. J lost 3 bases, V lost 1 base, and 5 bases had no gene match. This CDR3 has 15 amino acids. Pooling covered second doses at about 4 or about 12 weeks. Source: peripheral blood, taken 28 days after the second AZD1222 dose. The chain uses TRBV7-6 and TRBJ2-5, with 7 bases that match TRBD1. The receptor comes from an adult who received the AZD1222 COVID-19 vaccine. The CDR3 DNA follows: TGTGCCAGCAGCTTAGACGCCAGGGGGAAAGAGACCCAGTACTTC. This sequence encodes CASSLDARGKETQYF.